This T cell receptor beta chain is drawn from a study of spatial heterogeneity in lung cancer. At the level of the study: Donors were 72 untreated early-stage non-small cell lung cancer patients.

This clonotype was counted a few times. Each molecule of TCR cDNA was tagged with one unique molecular identifier. TCRdb called the 5' RACE reads again in MiXCR, with one record for every CDR3 protein. The sample lists about 100,000 distinct CDR3 sequences, approximately 20% occurring once. The CDR3 totals 12 residues. Germline-derived CDR1 and CDR2 are SQVTM and ANQGSEA. V lost 4 bases, J lost 9 bases, and 8 bases stayed unmatched. As for time point: blood at routine non-recurrence follow-up after resection. Source: PBMCs, taken at follow-up. The gene calls are TRBV29-1 and TRBJ2-5; TRBD1 matches 7 bases. This TCR was sampled from a male donor with early-stage non-small cell lung cancer. CDR3 sequence (DNA): TGCAGCGTTGGGGGACAGCGCATGGCCCAGTACTTC. Translation: CSVGGQRMAQYF.